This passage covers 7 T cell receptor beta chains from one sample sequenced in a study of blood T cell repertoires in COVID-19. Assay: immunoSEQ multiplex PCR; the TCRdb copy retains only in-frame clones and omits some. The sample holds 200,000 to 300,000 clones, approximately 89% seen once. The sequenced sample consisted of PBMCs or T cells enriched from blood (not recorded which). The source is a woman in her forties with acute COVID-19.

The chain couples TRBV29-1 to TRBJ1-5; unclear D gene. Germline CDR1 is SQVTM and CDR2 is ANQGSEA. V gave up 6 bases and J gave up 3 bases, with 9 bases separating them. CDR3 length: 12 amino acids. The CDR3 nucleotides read TGCAGCGTCGGGAACAACAATCAGCCCCAGCATTTT. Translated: CSVGNNNQPQHF.

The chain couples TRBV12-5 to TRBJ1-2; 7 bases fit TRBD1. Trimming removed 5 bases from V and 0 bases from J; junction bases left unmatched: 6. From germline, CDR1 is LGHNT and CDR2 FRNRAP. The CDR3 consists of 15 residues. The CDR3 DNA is TGTGCTAGTGGTCTAGGGGGCTCGGCTAACTATGGCTACACCTTC. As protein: CASGLGGSANYGYTF.

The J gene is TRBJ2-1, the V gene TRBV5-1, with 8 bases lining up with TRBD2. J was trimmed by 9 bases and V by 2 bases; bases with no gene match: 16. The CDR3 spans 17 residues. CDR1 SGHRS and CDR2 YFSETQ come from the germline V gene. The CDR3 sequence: CASSFGPSSGKGLEQFF. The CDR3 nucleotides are TGCGCCAGCAGCTTTGGGCCAAGTAGCGGGAAAGGCCTTGAGCAGTTCTTC.

CDR3 region: CASSLEGVGVTYEQYF. In DNA form, the CDR3 reads TGTGCCAGCAGCTTAGAGGGGGTGGGCGTTACCTACGAGCAGTACTTC. The rearrangement links TRBV7-8 to TRBJ2-7; the D gene is possibly TRBD1 (6 bases). The V and J ends lost 1 base and 2 bases respectively, with 15 bases between them. The CDR3 loop spans 16 amino acids. The germline CDR1 and CDR2 sequences are SGHVS and FQNEAQ.

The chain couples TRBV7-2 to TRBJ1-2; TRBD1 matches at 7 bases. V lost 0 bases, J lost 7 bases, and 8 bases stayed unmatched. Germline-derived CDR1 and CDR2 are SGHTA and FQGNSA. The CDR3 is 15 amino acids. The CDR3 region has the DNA TGTGCCAGCAGCTTAGCCGGGCTACAGGGGCCTGGCTACACCTTC. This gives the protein CASSLAGLQGPGYTF.

DNA of the CDR3: TGTGCCATCAGTGAGGCGCCGGGACAGGGGGAAAAACTGTTTTTT. It specifies CAISEAPGQGEKLFF. V is TRBV10-3 and J is TRBJ1-4; TRBD1 agrees at 10 bases. The germline CDR1 and CDR2 sequences are ENHRY and SYGVKD. The CDR3 has 15 amino acids. With V trimmed by 2 bases and J by 8 bases, 5 bases remained unmatched.

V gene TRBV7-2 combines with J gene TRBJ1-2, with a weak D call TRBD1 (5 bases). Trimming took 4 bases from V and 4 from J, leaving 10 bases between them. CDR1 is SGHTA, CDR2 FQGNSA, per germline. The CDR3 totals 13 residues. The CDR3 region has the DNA TGTGCCAGCAGCTCGGGGGTAGGCTATGGCTACACCTTC. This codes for CASSSGVGYGYTF.